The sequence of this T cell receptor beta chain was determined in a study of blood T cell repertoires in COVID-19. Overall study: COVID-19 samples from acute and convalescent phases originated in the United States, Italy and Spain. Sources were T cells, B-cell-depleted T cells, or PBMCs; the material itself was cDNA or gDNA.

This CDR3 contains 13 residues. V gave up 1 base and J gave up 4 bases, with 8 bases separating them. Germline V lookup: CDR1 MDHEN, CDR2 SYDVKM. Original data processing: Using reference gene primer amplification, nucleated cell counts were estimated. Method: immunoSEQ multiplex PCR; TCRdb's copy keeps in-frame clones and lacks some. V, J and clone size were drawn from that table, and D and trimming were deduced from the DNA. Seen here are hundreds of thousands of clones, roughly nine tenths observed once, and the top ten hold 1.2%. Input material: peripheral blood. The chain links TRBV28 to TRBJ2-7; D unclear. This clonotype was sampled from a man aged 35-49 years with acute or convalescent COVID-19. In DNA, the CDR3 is TGTGCCAGCAGTTTATTGGCCTTTTACGAGCAGTACTTC. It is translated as CASSLLAFYEQYF.